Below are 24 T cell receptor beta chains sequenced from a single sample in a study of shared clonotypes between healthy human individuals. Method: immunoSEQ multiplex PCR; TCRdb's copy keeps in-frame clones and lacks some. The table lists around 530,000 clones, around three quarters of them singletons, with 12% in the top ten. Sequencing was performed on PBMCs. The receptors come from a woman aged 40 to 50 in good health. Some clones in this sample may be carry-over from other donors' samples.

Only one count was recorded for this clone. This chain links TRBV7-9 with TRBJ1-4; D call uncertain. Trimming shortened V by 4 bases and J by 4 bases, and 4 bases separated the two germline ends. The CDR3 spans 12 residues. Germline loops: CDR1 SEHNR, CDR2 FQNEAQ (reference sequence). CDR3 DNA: TGTGCCAGCAGCTCCTATAATGAAAAACTGTTTTTT. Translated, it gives CASSSYNEKLFF.

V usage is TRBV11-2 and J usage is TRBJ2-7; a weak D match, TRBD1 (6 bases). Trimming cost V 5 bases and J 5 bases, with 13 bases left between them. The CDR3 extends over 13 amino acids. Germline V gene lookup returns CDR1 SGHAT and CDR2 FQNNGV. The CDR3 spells CASSDARGNEQYF. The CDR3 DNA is TGTGCCAGCAGCGATGCCAGGGGTAACGAGCAGTACTTC.

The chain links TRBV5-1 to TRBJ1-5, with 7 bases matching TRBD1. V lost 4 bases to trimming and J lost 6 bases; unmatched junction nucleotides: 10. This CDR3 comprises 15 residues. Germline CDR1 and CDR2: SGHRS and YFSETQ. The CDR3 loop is CASSPQGVLGQPQHF. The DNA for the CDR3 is TGCGCCAGCAGCCCCCAGGGGGTGTTGGGTCAGCCCCAGCATTTT.

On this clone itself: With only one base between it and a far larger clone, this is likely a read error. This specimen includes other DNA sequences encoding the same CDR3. The CDR3 DNA is TGTGCCAGCTCACCACAGGGGGATCAACCCCAGCATTTT. As protein: CASSPQGDQPQHF. The V gene is TRBV18, the J gene TRBJ1-5; tentative D call: TRBD1 (6 bases). CDR3 length: 13 residues. The V gene's germline CDR1 is KGHSH and CDR2 LQKENI.

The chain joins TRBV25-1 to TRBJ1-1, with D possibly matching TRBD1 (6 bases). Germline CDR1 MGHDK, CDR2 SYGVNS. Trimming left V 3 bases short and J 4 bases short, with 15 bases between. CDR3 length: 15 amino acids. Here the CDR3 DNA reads TGTGCCAGCAGTGAGACTAGGGGGGCGGGCACTGAAGCTTTCTTT. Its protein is CASSETRGAGTEAFF.

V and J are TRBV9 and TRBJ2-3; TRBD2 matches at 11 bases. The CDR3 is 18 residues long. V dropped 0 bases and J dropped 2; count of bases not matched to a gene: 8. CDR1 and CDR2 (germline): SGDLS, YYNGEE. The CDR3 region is CASSVATSSGRPTDTQYF. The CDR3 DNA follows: TGTGCCAGCAGCGTAGCTACGTCTAGCGGGAGGCCCACAGATACGCAGTATTTT. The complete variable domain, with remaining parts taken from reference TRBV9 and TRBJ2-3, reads DSGVTQTPKHLITATGQRVTLRCSPRSGDLSVYWYQQSLDQGLQFLIQYYNGEERAKGNILERFSAQQFPDLHSELNLSSLELGDSALYFCASSVATSSGRPTDTQYFGPGTRLTVL.

CDR3 DNA: TGTGCCAGCAGTTACTCGCGACAGGGCCTAGAGGGCTACACCTTC. Amino acid sequence: CASSYSRQGLEGYTF. The rearrangement uses TRBV6-6 and TRBJ1-2, with TRBD1 matching 7 bases. The CDR3 contains 15 residues. From germline, CDR1 is MNHNY and CDR2 SVGAGI (reference sequence). With V trimmed by 0 bases and J by 8 bases, 9 bases remained unmatched.

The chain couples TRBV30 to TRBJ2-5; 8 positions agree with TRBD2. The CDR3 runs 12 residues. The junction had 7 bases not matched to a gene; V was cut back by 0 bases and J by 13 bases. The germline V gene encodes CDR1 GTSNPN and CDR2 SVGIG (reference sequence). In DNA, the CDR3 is TGTGCCTGGAGTGTAAAGCGGGAGTTTCGGTACTTC. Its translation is CAWSVKREFRYF.

The DNA for the CDR3 is TGTGCCAGCACCAAACCTGGACAGGGGGCATTGAACACTGAAGCTTTCTTT. Translation gives CASTKPGQGALNTEAFF. This chain uses TRBV5-4 with TRBJ1-1; TRBD1 matches 11 bases. The J segment lost 0 bases and the V segment lost 6 bases, leaving 10 bases of the junction unmatched. This CDR3 spans 17 amino acids. Germline assignment: CDR1 SGHNT and CDR2 YYREEE (reference sequence).

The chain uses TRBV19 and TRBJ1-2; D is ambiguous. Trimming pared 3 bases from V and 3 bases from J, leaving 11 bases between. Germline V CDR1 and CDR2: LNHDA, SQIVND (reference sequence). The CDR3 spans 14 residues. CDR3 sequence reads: CASSMWADDYGYTF. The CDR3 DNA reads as TGTGCCAGTAGTATGTGGGCAGACGACTATGGCTACACCTTC.

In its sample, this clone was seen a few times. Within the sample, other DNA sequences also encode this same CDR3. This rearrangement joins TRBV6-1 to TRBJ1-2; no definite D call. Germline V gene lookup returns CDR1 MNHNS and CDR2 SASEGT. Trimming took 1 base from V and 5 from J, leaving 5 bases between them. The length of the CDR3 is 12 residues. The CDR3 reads CASSEGGYGYTF. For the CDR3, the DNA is TGTGCCAGCAGTGAAGGAGGGTATGGCTACACCTTC.

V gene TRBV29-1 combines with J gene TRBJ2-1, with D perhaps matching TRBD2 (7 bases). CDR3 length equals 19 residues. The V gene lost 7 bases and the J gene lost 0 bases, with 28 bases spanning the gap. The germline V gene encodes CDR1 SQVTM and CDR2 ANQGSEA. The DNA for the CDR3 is TGCAGCGCAGAGGGGGATGGCGGGAGCGATTTTAGCTCCTACAATGAGCAGTTCTTC. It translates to CSAEGDGGSDFSSYNEQFF.

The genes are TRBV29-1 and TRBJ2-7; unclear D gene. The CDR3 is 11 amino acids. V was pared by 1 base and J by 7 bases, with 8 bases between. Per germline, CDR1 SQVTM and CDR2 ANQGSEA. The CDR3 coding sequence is TGCAGCGTTGAAGTGGCCCAGGAGCAGTACTTC. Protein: CSVEVAQEQYF.

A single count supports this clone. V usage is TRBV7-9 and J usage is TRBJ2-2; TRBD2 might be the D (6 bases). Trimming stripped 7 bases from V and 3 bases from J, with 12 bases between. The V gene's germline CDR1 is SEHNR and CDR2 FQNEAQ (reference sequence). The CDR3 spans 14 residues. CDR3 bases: TGTGCCAGCAAATGGTCGGGGGACACCGGGGAGCTGTTTTTT. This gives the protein CASKWSGDTGELFF. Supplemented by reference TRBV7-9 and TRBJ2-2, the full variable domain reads DTGVSQNPRHKITKRGQNVTFRCDPISEHNRLYWYRQTLGQGPEFLTYFQNEAQLEKSRLLSDRFSAERPKGSFSTLEIQRTEQGDSAMYLCASKWSGDTGELFFGEGSRLTVL.

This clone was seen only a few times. CDR3 sequence reads: CATRPGMWTGELFF. CDR3 nucleotide sequence: TGTGCCACACGCCCAGGGATGTGGACCGGGGAGCTGTTTTTT. The chain is built from TRBV19 and TRBJ2-2; possible D gene TRBD1, 5 bases. Trimming took 10 bases from V and 5 from J, leaving 17 bases between them. This CDR3 comprises 14 residues. From germline, CDR1 is LNHDA and CDR2 SQIVND (reference sequence).

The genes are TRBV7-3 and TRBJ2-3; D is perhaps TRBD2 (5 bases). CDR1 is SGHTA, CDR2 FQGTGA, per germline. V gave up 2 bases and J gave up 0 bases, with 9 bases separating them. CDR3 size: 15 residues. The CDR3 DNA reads TGTGCCAGCAGCTTAGGGCGGGCTAGCACAGATACGCAGTATTTT. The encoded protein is CASSLGRASTDTQYF.

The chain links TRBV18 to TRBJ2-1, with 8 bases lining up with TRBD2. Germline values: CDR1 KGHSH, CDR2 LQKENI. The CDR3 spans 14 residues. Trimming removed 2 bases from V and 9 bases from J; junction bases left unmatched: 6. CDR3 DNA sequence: TGTGCCAGCTCACCATCGGGAGGGCCAGGTGAGCAGTTCTTC. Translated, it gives CASSPSGGPGEQFF.

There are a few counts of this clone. The CDR3 DNA is TGTGCCAGCAGCTCCGGACAGCCGCACTCCTACGAGCAGTACTTC. Amino acids: CASSSGQPHSYEQYF. The V call is TRBV7-9, the J call TRBJ2-7; the D gene is possibly TRBD1 (6 bases). This CDR3 comprises 15 residues. V lost 4 bases to trimming and J lost 0 bases, with 13 bases between them. CDR1 is SEHNR and CDR2 is FQNEAQ in the germline V gene (reference sequence).

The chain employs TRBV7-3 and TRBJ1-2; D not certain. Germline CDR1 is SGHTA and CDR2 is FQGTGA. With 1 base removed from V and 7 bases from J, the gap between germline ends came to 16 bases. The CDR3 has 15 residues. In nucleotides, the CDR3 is TGTGCCAGCAGCTTAAGTGCGGGTTCGAGTAGTGGCTACACCTTC. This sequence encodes CASSLSAGSSSGYTF. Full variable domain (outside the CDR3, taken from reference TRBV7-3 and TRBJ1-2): GAGVSQTPSNKVTEKGKYVELRCDPISGHTALYWYRQSLGQGPEFLIYFQGTGAADDSGLPNDRFFAVRPEGSVSTLKIQRTERGDSAVYLCASSLSAGSSSGYTFGSGTRLTVV.

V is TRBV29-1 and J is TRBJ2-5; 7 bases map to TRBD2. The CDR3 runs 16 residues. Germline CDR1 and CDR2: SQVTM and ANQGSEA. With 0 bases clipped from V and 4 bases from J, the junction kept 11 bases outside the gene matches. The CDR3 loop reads CSVEDRSGDWAETQYF. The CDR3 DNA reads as TGCAGCGTTGAAGATCGCAGCGGGGACTGGGCAGAGACCCAGTACTTC.

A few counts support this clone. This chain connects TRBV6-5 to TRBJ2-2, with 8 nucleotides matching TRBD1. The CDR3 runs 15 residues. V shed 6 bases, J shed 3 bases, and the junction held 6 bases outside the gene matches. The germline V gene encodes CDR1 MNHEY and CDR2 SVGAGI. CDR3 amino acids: CASSPGQGDTGELFF. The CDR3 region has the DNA TGTGCCAGCAGCCCCGGACAGGGCGACACCGGGGAGCTGTTTTTT.

The CDR3 sequence: CASSLIRLAVYEQYF. CDR3 DNA: TGTGCCAGCAGCTTAATAAGGCTAGCGGTATACGAGCAGTACTTC. The chain uses TRBV7-2 and TRBJ2-7; 7 bases align to TRBD2. The CDR3 runs 15 residues. Trimming at V came to 2 bases and at J to 4 bases, leaving 8 bases not matched to a gene. Germline CDR1 SGHTA, CDR2 FQGNSA.

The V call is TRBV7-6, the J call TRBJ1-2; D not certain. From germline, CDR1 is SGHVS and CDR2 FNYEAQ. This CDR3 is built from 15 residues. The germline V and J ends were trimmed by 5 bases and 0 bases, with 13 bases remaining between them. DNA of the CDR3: TGTGCCAGCAGCAGTGGACGGAGAACTAACTATGGCTACACCTTC. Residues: CASSSGRRTNYGYTF.

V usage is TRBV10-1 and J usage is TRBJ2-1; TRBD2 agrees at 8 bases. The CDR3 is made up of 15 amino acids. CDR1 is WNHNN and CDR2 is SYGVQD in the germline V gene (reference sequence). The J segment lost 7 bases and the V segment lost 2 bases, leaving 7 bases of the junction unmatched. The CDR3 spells CASSERAGGPNEQFF. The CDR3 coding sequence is TGCGCCAGCAGTGAGCGGGCGGGAGGCCCGAATGAGCAGTTCTTC.